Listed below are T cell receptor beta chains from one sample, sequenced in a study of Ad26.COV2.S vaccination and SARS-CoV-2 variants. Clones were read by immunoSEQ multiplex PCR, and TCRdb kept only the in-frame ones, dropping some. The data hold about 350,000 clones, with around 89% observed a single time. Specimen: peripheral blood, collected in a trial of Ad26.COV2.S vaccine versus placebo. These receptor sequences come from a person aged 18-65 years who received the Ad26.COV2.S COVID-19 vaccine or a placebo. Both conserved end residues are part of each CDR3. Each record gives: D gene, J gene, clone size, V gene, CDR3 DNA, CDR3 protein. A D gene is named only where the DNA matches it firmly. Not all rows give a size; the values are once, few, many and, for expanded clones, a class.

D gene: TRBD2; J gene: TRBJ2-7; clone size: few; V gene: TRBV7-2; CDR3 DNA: TGTGCCAGCAGCTCCCAGCGGGGTTACGAGCAGTACTTC; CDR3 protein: CASSSQRGYEQYF
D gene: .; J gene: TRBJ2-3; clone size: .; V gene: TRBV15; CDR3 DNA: TGTGCCACCAGCAGAGGGCAGGGAGATGCAGATACGCAGTATTTT; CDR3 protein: CATSRGQGDADTQYF
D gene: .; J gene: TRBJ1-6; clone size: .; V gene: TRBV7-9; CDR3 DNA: TGTGCCAGCAGCTTTCGGGACACAGGGTCACCCCTCCACTTT; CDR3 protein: CASSFRDTGSPLHF
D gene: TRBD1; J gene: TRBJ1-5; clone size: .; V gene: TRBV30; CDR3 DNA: TGTGCCTGGAGTAGGGGGCGCGAACAGCCCCAGCATTTT; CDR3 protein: CAWSRGREQPQHF
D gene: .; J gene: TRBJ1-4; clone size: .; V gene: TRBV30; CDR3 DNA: TGTGCCTGGAGTGTAATAGGGGGGGGGAATGAAAAACTGTTTTTT; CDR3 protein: CAWSVIGGGNEKLFF
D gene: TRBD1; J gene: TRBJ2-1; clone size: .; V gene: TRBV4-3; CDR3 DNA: TGCGCCAGCAGCCCCGACAGGGGGCAGGGTGAGCAGTTCTTC; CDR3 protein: CASSPDRGQGEQFF
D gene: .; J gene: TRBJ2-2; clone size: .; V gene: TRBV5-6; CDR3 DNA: TGTGCCCGGAGGGGGGAGCGAGGGGACACCGGGGAGCTGTTTTTT; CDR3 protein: CARRGERGDTGELFF
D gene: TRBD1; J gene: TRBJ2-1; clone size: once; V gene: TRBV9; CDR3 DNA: TGTGCCAGCAGCGCCCTAGGACAGGGGTGGCTAGCCTCCTACAATGAGCAGTTCTTC; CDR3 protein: CASSALGQGWLASYNEQFF
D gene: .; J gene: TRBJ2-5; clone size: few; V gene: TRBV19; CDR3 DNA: TGTGCCAGTAGTATCGGTTGGGGGGAGTGGGAGACCCAGTACTTC; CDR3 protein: CASSIGWGEWETQYF
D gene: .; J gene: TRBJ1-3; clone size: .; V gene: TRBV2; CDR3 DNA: TGTGCCAGCAGTGAAGGGCAGAGCTCTGGAAACACCATATATTTT; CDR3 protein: CASSEGQSSGNTIYF
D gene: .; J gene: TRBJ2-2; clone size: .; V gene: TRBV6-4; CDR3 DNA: TGTGCCAGCAGTGTAGATGAGACCGGGGAGCTGTTTTTT; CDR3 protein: CASSVDETGELFF
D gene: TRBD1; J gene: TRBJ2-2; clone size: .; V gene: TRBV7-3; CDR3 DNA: TGTGCCAGCAGTTTCGGGACAGGGCAAAAAGCCGGGGAGCTGTTTTTT; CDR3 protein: CASSFGTGQKAGELFF
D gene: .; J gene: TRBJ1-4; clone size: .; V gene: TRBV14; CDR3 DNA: TGTGCCAGCAGCCAAGTCCAGAATAATGAAAAACTGTTTTTT; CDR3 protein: CASSQVQNNEKLFF
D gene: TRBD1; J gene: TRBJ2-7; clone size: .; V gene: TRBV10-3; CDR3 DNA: TGTGCCATCAGCCCGTCCCGTCGACAGGGGGCAAGGGAGCAGTACTTC; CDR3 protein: CAISPSRRQGAREQYF
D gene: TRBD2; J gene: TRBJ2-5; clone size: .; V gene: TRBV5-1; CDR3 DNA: TGCGCCAGCAGCTTGGGAGGGACTAGCGCTCAAGAGACCCAGTACTTC; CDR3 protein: CASSLGGTSAQETQYF
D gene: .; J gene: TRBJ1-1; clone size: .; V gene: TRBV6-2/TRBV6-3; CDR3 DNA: TGTGCCAGCAGTTACGCCAGGGCTATGAACACTGAAGCTTTCTTT; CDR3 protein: CASSYARAMNTEAFF
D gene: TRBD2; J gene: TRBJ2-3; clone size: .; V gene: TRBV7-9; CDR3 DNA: TGTGCCAGCAGCTTTAGCGGGAGGGCCGTAGATACGCAGTATTTT; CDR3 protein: CASSFSGRAVDTQYF
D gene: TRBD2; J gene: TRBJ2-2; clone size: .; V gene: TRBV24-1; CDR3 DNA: TGTGCCACCAGCGAGCGGGAGGGCCGAACCGGGGAGCTGTTTTTT; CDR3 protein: CATSEREGRTGELFF
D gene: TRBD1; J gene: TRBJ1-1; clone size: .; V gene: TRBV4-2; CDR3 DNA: TGTGCCAGCAGCCATCACGAGGACAGGGAGAACACTGAAGCTTTCTTT; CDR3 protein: CASSHHEDRENTEAFF
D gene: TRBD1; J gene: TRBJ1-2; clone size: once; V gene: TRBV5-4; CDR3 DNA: TGTGCCAGCAGCGTAGAGGTGGGACAGGGCTATGGCTACACCTTC; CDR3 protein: CASSVEVGQGYGYTF
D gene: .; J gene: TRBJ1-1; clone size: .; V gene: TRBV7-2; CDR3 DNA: TGTGCCAGCAGCTTAGGATTCACTGAAGCTTTCTTT; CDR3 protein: CASSLGFTEAFF
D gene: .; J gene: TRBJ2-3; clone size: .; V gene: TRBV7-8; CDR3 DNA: TGTGCCAGCAGCCGAACAGGGCTAGATACGCAGTATTTT; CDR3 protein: CASSRTGLDTQYF
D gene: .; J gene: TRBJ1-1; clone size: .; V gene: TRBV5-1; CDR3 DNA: TGCGCCAGCAGCTTGGCCTATATGGCCAGTGAAGCTTTCTTT; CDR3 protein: CASSLAYMASEAFF
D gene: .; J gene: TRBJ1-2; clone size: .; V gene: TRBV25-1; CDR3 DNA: TGTGCCAGCAGTGAATTAGGGGGGCTCTATGGCTACACCTTC; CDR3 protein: CASSELGGLYGYTF
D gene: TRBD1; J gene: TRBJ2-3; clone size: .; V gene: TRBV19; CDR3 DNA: TGTGCCAGTAGTACCGGGACAGGGGTTTCAGATACGCAGTATTTT; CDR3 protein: CASSTGTGVSDTQYF